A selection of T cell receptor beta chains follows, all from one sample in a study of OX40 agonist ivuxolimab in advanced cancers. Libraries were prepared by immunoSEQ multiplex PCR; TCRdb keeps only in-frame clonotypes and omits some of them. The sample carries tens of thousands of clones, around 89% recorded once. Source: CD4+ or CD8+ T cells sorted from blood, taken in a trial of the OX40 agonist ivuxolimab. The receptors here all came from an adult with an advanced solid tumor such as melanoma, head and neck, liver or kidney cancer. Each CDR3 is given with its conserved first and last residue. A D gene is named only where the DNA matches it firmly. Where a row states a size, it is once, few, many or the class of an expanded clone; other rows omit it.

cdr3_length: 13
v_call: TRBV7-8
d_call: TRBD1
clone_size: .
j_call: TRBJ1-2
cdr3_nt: TGTGCCAGCAGCCCCAGGGGGCTTAATGGCTACACCTTC
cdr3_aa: CASSPRGLNGYTF

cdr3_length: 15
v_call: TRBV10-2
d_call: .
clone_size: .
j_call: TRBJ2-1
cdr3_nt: TGCGCCAGCAGTGGTAGTGGGGGCACCTACAATGAGCAGTTCTTC
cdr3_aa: CASSGSGGTYNEQFF

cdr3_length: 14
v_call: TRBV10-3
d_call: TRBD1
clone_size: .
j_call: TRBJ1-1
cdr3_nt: TGTGCCATCAGTACCGACAGGGCCAACACTGAAGCTTTCTTT
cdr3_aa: CAISTDRANTEAFF

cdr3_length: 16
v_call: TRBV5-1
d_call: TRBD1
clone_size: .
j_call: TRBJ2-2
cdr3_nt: TGCGCCAGCAGCTTAGGACAGGGGGTCAACACCGGGGAGCTGTTTTTT
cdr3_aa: CASSLGQGVNTGELFF

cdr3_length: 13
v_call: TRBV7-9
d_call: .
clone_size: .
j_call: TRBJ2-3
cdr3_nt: TGTGCCAGCAGCACGTCGGGCGCAGATACGCAGTATTTT
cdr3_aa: CASSTSGADTQYF

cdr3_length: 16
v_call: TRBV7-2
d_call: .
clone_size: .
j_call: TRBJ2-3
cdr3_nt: TGTGCCAGCAGCATTAGTGGGGTTACTAGCACAGATACGCAGTATTTT
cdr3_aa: CASSISGVTSTDTQYF

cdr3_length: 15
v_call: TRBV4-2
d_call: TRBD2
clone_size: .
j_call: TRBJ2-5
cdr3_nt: TGTGCCAGCAGCCAGATAGCGGGGATCCAAGAGACCCAGTACTTC
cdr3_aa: CASSQIAGIQETQYF

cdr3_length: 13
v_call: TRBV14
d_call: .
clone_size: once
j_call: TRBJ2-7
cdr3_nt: TGTGCCAGCAGCCTCGGGGGCTACTACGAGCAGTACTTC
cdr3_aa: CASSLGGYYEQYF

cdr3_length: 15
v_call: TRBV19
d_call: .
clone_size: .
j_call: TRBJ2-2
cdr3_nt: TGTGCCAGTAGTATAGAGACAGCAAGCACCGGGGAGCTGTTTTTT
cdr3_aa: CASSIETASTGELFF

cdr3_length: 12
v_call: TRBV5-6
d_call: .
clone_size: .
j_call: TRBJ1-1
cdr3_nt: TGTGCCAGCAGCCCGGGTGGCACTGAAGCTTTCTTT
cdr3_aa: CASSPGGTEAFF

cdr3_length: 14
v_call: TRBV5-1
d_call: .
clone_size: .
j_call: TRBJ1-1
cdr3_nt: TGCGCCAGCAGCTTGTTCGGGGTGAACACTGAAGCTTTCTTT
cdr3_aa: CASSLFGVNTEAFF

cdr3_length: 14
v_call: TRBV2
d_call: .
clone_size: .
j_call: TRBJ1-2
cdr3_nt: TGTGCCAGCAGCGAACTTGGGGCTTTCTATGGCTACACCTTC
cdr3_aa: CASSELGAFYGYTF

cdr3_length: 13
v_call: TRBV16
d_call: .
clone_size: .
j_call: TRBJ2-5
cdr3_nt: TGTGCCAGCAGCCAAGAGAGGCAAGAGACCCAGTACTTC
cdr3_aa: CASSQERQETQYF

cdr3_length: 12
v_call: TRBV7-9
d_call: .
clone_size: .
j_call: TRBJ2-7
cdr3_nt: TGTGCCAGCAGCTTTCGAGGGGCCGAGCAGTACTTC
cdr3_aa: CASSFRGAEQYF

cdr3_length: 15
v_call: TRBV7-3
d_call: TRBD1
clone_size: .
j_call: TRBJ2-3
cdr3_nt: TGTGCCAGCAGGGGTGGGACAGCGAGGGAGGATACGCAGTATTTT
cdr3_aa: CASRGGTAREDTQYF

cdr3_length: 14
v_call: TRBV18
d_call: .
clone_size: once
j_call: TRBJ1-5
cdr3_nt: TGTGCCAGCTCACCAGGGAATAGCAATCAGCCCCAGCATTTT
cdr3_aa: CASSPGNSNQPQHF

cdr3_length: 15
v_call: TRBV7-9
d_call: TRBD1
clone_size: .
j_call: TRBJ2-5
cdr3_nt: TGTGCCAGCAGCTCCCCCGGACAGGGTGTGCAGACCCAGTACTTC
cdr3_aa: CASSSPGQGVQTQYF

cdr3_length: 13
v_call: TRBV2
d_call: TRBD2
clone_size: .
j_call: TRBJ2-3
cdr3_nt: TGTGCCTCCCGGGGCGGGGGGGCAGATACGCAGTATTTT
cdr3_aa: CASRGGGADTQYF

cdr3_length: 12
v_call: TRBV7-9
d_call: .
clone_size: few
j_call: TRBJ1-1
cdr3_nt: TGTGCCAGCGGGGGCCGGGACACTGAAGCTTTCTTT
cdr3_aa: CASGGRDTEAFF

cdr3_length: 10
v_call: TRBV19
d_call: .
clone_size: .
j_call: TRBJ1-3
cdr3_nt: TGTGCCACTTCGGGAAACACCATATATTTT
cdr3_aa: CATSGNTIYF

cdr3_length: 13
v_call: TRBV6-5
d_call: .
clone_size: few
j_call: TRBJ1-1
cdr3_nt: TGTGCCAGCAGTTACCAGGTTGTCACTGAAGCTTTCTTT
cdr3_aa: CASSYQVVTEAFF

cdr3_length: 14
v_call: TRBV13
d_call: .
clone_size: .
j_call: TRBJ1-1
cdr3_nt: TGTGCCAGCAGCCGTCCTCGGGTCTACACTGAAGCTTTCTTT
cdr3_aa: CASSRPRVYTEAFF

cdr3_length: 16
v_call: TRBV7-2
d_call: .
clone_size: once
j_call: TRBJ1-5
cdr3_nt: TGTGCCAGCAGCTTAAGGACAGATTATAGCAATCAGCCCCAGCATTTT
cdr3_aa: CASSLRTDYSNQPQHF

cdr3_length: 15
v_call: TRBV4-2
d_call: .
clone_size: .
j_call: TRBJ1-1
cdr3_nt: TGTGCCAGCAGCCAAGAGCCGGTCAGGGGCACTGAAGCTTTCTTT
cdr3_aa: CASSQEPVRGTEAFF

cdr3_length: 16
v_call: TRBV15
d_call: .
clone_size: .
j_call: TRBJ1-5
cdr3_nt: TGTGCCACCAGCAGCCCGATGACAGGTGATTATCAGCCCCAGCATTTT
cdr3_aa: CATSSPMTGDYQPQHF

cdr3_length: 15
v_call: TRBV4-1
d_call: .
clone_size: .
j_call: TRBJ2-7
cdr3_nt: TGCGCCAGCAGCCAAGTCTGGGGGGGCTTGGAGGAGCAGTACTTC
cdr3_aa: CASSQVWGGLEEQYF

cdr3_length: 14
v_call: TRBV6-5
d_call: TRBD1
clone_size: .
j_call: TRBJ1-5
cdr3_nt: TGTGCCAGCAGACTCGGACAGGGCAATCAGCCCCAGCATTTT
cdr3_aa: CASRLGQGNQPQHF

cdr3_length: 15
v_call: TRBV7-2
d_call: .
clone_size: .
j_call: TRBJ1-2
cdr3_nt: TGTGCCAGCAGCTCCTTGGGGGGATCGACAGGCGGCTACACCTTC
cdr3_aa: CASSSLGGSTGGYTF

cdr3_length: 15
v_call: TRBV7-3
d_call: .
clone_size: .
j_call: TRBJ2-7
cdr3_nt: TGTGCCAGCAGCTTAAGCCAAGGACCTTCCTACGAGCAGTACTTC
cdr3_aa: CASSLSQGPSYEQYF

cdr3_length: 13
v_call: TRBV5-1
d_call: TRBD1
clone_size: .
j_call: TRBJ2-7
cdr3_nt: TGCGCCAGCCGGGACAGGGTAACCTACGAGCAGTACTTC
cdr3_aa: CASRDRVTYEQYF

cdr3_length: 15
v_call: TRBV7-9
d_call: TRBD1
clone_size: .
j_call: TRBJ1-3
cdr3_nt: TGTGCCAGCAGCTTAGGACAGGGTGCAGGAAACACCATATATTTT
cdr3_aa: CASSLGQGAGNTIYF

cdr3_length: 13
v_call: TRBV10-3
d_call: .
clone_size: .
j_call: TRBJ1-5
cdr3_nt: TGTGCCATCAAGCCCCAGGCCAATCAGCCCCAGCATTTT
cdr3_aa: CAIKPQANQPQHF

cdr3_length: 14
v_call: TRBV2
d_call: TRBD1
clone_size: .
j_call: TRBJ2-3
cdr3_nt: TGTGCCAGCAGGCCCGTCAGGGGGACAGATACGCAGTATTTT
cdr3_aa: CASRPVRGTDTQYF

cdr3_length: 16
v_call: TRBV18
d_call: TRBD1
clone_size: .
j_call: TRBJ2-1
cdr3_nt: TGTGCCAGCTCCCCGCCCACAGGGGACATGGATAATGAGCAGTTCTTC
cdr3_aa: CASSPPTGDMDNEQFF

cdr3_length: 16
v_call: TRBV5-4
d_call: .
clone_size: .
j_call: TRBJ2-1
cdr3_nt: TGTGCCAGCAGCTCCCCTAGTGGGGGAGCATACAATGAGCAGTTCTTC
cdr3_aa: CASSSPSGGAYNEQFF

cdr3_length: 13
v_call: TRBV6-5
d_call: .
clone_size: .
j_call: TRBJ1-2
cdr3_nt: TGTGCCAGCAGACGGGACGGCCACTATGGCTACACCTTC
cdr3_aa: CASRRDGHYGYTF

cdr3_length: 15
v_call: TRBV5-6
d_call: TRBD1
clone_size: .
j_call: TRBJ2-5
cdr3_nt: TGTGCCAGCAGCTTTAGACAGGGGGGAGAGGAGACCCAGTACTTC
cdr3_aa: CASSFRQGGEETQYF

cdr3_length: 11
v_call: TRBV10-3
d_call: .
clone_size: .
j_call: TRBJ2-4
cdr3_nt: TGTGCCACGGTATCTGGTGACATTCAGTACTTC
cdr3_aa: CATVSGDIQYF

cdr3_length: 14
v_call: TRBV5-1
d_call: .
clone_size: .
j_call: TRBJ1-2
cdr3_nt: TGCGCCAGCAGCTTGGACCGGGGCGAAGGTGGCTACACCTTC
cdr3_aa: CASSLDRGEGGYTF

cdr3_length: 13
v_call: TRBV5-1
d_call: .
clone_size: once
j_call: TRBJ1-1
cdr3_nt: TGCGCCAGCAGCCCCCACCTGAACACTGAAGCTTTCTTT
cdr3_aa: CASSPHLNTEAFF

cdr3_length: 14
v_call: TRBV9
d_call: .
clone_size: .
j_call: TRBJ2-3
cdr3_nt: TGTGCCAGCAGCGTCGCGGGCCGAGCAGATACGCAGTATTTT
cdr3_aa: CASSVAGRADTQYF

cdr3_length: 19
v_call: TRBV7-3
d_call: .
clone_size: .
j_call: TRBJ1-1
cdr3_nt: TGTGCCAGCAGCTTAAGAAGAAGGGGCGGGGACTCCATGAACACTGAAGCTTTCTTT
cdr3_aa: CASSLRRRGGDSMNTEAFF

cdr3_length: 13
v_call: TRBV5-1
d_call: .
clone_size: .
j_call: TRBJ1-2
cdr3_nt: TGCGCCAGCAGCCCGGGGGGATCGGAGGGCTACACCTTC
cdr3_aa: CASSPGGSEGYTF

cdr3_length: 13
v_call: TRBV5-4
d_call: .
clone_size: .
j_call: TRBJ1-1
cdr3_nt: TGTGCCAGCACCACGTGGTGGGGAACTGAAGCTTTCTTT
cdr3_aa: CASTTWWGTEAFF

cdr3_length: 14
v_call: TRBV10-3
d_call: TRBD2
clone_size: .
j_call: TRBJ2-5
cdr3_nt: TGTGCCATCAGTGAGTCGCGGGGGGGAAAGGCCCAGTACTTC
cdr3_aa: CAISESRGGKAQYF

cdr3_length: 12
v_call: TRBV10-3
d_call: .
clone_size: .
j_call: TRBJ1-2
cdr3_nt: TGTGCCATCAGTGCCGGGACACAGACCTACACCTTC
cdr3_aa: CAISAGTQTYTF

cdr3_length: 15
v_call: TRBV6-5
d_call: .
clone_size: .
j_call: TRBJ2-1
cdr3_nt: TGTGCCAGCAGTTCCTCTAGTGGGGGGGCCCATGAGCAGTTCTTC
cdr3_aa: CASSSSSGGAHEQFF

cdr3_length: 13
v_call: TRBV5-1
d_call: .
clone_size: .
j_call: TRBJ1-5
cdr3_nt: TGCGCCAGCAGCGAGGACGGCAATCAGCCCCAGCATTTT
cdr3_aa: CASSEDGNQPQHF

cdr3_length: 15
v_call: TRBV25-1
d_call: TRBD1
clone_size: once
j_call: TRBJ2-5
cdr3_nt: TGTGCCAGCAGTGGGCCTTCAGGGGGCCAAGAGACCCAGTACTTC
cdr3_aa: CASSGPSGGQETQYF

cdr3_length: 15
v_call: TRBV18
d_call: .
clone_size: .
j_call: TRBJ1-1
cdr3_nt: TGTGCCAGCTCACCGGGTATAGGGGCGGCCACTGAAGCTTTCTTT
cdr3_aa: CASSPGIGAATEAFF

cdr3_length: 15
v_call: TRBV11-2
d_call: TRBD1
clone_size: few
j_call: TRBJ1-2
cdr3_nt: TGTGCCAGCAGCTCGACACGACGGACAGGTCAGGGCTACACCTTC
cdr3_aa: CASSSTRRTGQGYTF

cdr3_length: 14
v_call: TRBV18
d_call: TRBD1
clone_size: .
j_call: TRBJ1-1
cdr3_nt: TGTGCCAGCTCCCCGCGACAGGGCGAGTCTGAAGCTTTCTTT
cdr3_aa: CASSPRQGESEAFF

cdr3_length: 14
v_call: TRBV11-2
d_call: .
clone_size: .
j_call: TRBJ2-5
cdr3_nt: TGTGCCAGCAGCCGTGGGGGCCGAAGAGAGACCCAGTACTTC
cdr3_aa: CASSRGGRRETQYF

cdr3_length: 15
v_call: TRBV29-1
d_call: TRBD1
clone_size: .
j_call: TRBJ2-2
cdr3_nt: TGCAGCGTTGCCCCGGGACAGGCGAACACCGGGGAGCTGTTTTTT
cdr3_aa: CSVAPGQANTGELFF

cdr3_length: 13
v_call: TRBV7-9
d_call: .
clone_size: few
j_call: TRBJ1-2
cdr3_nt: TGTGCCAGCAGACTCGATCTTAACTATGGCTACACCTTC
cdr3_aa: CASRLDLNYGYTF

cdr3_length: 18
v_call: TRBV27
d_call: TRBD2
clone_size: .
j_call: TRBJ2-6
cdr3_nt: TGTGCCAGCAGTTTAGAGGCAGCGGGACTCTCTGGGGCCAACGTCCTGACTTTC
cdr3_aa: CASSLEAAGLSGANVLTF

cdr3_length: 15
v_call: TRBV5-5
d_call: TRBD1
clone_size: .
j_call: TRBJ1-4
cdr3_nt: TGTGCCAGCAGCTTGAGGCCAGGGGGATCGGAAAAACTGTTTTTT
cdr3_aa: CASSLRPGGSEKLFF

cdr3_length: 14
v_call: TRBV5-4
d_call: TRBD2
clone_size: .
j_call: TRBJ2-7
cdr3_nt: TGTGCCAGCAGCCCCCCGGGGGGGAACTACGAGCAGTACTTC
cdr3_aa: CASSPPGGNYEQYF

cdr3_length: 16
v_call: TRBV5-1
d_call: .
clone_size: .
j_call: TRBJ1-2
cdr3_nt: .
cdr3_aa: CASSIQTGVFGEGYTF

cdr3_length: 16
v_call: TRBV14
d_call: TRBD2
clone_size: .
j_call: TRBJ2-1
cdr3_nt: TGTGCCAGCAGCCGTCTCGGGGGGGCGGTGTACAATGAGCAGTTCTTC
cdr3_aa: CASSRLGGAVYNEQFF